The 26 T cell receptor beta chains reported below all come from one sample, sequenced in a study of cytomegalovirus exposure and HLA in healthy donors. Using immunoSEQ multiplex PCR, the repertoire was profiled, and TCRdb retains in-frame clones only, with some absent. The sample shows 110,000 to 150,000 clones, approximately 90% of them seen only once. The sample was PBMCs. These receptors all come from a man aged 18 to 35 in good health and CMV-seronegative.

This clone appeared once. The V and J genes are TRBV30 and TRBJ2-5; 12 positions match TRBD2. This CDR3 region has 14 residues. Germline assignment: CDR1 GTSNPN and CDR2 SVGIG (reference sequence). Trimming removed 4 bases from V and 5 bases from J; junction bases left unmatched: 5. Here the CDR3 reads CAWTSGGAGETQYF. For the CDR3, the DNA is TGTGCCTGGACTAGCGGGGGGGCCGGTGAGACCCAGTACTTC.

The chain employs TRBV7-8 and TRBJ1-6; a weak D match, TRBD1 (6 bases). The length of the CDR3 is 16 residues. V was shortened by 5 bases and J by 4 bases, with 15 bases between the two germline ends. Germline-derived CDR1 and CDR2 are SGHVS and FQNEAQ. The CDR3 spells CASSPYRVSYNSPLHF. The CDR3 DNA is TGTGCCAGCAGCCCATACAGGGTCTCTTATAATTCACCCCTCCACTTT.

The chain combines TRBV27 with TRBJ2-2; 9 bases line up with TRBD1. CDR1 is MNHEY, CDR2 SMNVEV, per germline (reference sequence). The CDR3 is 20 amino acids. J gave up 3 bases and V 1 base, and 15 bases lay outside the gene matches. This CDR3 reads CASSLLRMTRDRVDTGELFF. The CDR3 DNA follows: TGTGCCAGCAGTTTATTGAGGATGACCCGGGACAGGGTAGACACCGGGGAGCTGTTTTTT.

The rearrangement uses TRBV21-1 and TRBJ2-7; TRBD1 reflects the table's D call only, with no check against the DNA. TRBV21-1 is marked as a pseudogene. The CDR3 length is 14 residues. CDR3 residues: CASGKDRSSYEQYF. CDR3 DNA: TGTGCCAGCGGAAAAGACAGAAGCTCCTACGAGCAGTACTTC.

The rearrangement links TRBV7-2 to TRBJ2-5; D is unclear. CDR1 SGHTA and CDR2 FQGNSA come from the germline V gene. CDR3 length: 13 amino acids. The V end lost 5 bases, the J end lost 1 base, and 8 bases lay between the germline ends. CDR3 loop: CASSPNFQETQYF. The CDR3 DNA follows: TGTGCCAGCAGCCCCAACTTCCAAGAGACCCAGTACTTC. The full variable domain, in which reference TRBV7-2 and TRBJ2-5 provide the parts outside the CDR3, is GAGVSQSPSNKVTEKGKDVELRCDPISGHTALYWYRQSLGQGLEFLIYFQGNSAPDKSGLPSDRFSAERTGGSVSTLTIQRTQQEDSAVYLCASSPNFQETQYFGPGTRLLVL.

This chain joins TRBV28 and TRBJ1-2, with a possible D match to TRBD1 (6 bases). Germline V CDR1 and CDR2: MDHEN, SYDVKM. The CDR3 extends over 16 amino acids. V was shortened by 8 bases and J by 1 base, with 20 bases between the two germline ends. This chain's CDR3 is CASGSGGGTLNYGYTF. The DNA for the CDR3 is TGTGCCAGCGGTTCGGGAGGGGGGACCCTTAACTATGGCTACACCTTC.

The gene calls are TRBV9 and TRBJ1-2; no clear D gene. This CDR3 has 13 residues. Per the germline V gene, CDR1 is SGDLS and CDR2 is YYNGEE. The V gene lost 0 bases and the J gene lost 8 bases, with 11 bases spanning the gap. The DNA of the CDR3 is TGTGCCAGCAGCGTAGGAGGGTCTAAGGGCTACACCTTC. This gives the protein CASSVGGSKGYTF.

This sequence joins TRBV2 and TRBJ1-1; no clear D gene. This CDR3 is built from 14 residues. Germline-derived CDR1 and CDR2 are SNHLY and FYNNEI. Trimming removed 4 bases from V and 5 bases from J, with 14 bases in between. CDR3 sequence: CASSATNSDTEAFF. The DNA for the CDR3 is TGTGCCAGCAGTGCGACAAACTCAGATACTGAAGCTTTCTTT.

The J gene is TRBJ1-1, the V gene TRBV29-1; D is unclear. CDR3 size: 12 residues. Trimming removed 7 bases at V and 4 bases at J, with 13 bases between. Per the germline V gene, CDR1 is SQVTM and CDR2 is ANQGSEA. The CDR3 region is CSAGREGTEAFF. DNA of the CDR3: TGCAGCGCCGGGAGAGAGGGCACTGAAGCTTTCTTT. Supplemented by reference TRBV29-1 and TRBJ1-1, the full variable domain reads SAVISQKPSRDICQRGTSLTIQCQVDSQVTMMFWYRQQPGQSLTLIATANQGSEATYESGFVIDKFPISRPNLTFSTLTVSNMSPEDSSIYLCSAGREGTEAFFGQGTRLTVV.

The CDR3 is CASSGNEGATNEKLFF. The CDR3, as DNA: TGCGCCAGCAGCGGAAATGAGGGAGCAACTAATGAAAAACTGTTTTTT. The V gene is TRBV5-1, the J gene TRBJ1-4; D uncertain. CDR3 length: 16 amino acids. Germline CDR1 and CDR2: SGHRS and YFSETQ. The V and J ends lost 4 bases and 0 bases respectively, with 13 bases between them.

This clone was counted a single time. This chain links TRBV5-5 with TRBJ1-2, with TRBD1 matching over 7 bases. Per germline, CDR1 SGHKS and CDR2 YYEKEE (reference sequence). J lost 4 bases, V lost 0 bases, and 6 bases had no gene match. This CDR3 comprises 15 residues. CDR3: CASSLDPQGSYGYTF. As DNA, the CDR3 is TGTGCCAGCAGCTTGGACCCACAGGGGTCCTATGGCTACACCTTC.

V is TRBV30 and J is TRBJ1-3; weak D call: TRBD1 (5 bases). The germline gives CDR1 GTSNPN, CDR2 SVGIG (reference sequence). CDR3 size: 15 residues. The V end was cut by 0 bases, the J end by 4 bases, with 13 bases between. The CDR3 DNA is TGTGCCTGGAGTGTACCGGGGGAAGCCGGAAACACCATATATTTT. As protein: CAWSVPGEAGNTIYF. Looking up the rest from reference TRBV30 and TRBJ1-3 gives the full variable domain: SQTIHQWPATLVQPVGSPLSLECTVEGTSNPNLYWYRQAAGRGLQLLFYSVGIGQISSEVPQNLSASRPQDRQFILSSKKLLLSDSGFYLCAWSVPGEAGNTIYFGEGSWLTVV.

This chain uses TRBV6-5 with TRBJ2-3; TRBD2 matches at 12 bases. V shed 5 bases and J 2 bases; nucleotides not matched to a gene: 2. There are 15 residues in the CDR3. Germline assignment: CDR1 MNHEY and CDR2 SVGAGI. CDR3 DNA sequence: TGTGCCAGCAGTCGACTAGCGGGAGACACAGATACGCAGTATTTT. It yields the protein CASSRLAGDTDTQYF.

The genes are TRBV6-5 and TRBJ1-1; tentative D call: TRBD1 (5 bases). V dropped 2 bases and J dropped 3 bases, with 10 bases sitting between them. Germline loops: CDR1 MNHEY, CDR2 SVGAGI. The CDR3 runs to 14 residues. CDR3: CASSYRTGYTEAFF. The CDR3 coding sequence is TGTGCCAGCAGTTACCGTACAGGCTACACTGAAGCTTTCTTT.

The chain combines TRBV11-3 with TRBJ2-2, with D unresolved. This CDR3 has 13 residues. V gave up 1 base and J gave up 7 bases, with 7 bases separating them. Germline V gene data show CDR1 as SGHNT and CDR2 as YENEEA. CDR3 nucleotide sequence: TGTGCCAGCAGCTTAGGCCTAAACGGGGAGCTGTTTTTT. Amino acid sequence: CASSLGLNGELFF.

The V call is TRBV18, the J call TRBJ2-5; tentative D call: TRBD2 (5 bases). With 5 bases removed from V and 4 bases from J, the gap between germline ends came to 11 bases. The CDR3 has 13 amino acids. CDR1 and CDR2 (germline): KGHSH, LQKENI. CDR3 in amino acids: CASSSTRAETQYF. Here the CDR3 DNA reads TGTGCCAGCTCATCAACTAGAGCAGAGACCCAGTACTTC.

This sequence joins TRBV27 and TRBJ2-7; D is unclear. CDR3 length: 13 residues. Trimming left V 2 bases short and J 2 bases short, with 7 bases between. CDR1 and CDR2 (germline): MNHEY, SMNVEV (reference sequence). The CDR3 coding sequence is TGTGCCAGCAGTTTAACAGCTACCTACGAGCAGTACTTC. Residues: CASSLTATYEQYF.

The chain couples TRBV5-6 to TRBJ2-1; perhaps TRBD1 as D (6 bases). This CDR3 contains 16 residues. Germline V gene data show CDR1 as SGHDT and CDR2 as YYEEEE. V was shortened by 5 bases and J by 0 bases, with 15 bases between the two germline ends. In nucleotides, the CDR3 is TGTGCCAGCAGTCCAACTTACAGGGACTCCTACAATGAGCAGTTCTTC. The encoded protein is CASSPTYRDSYNEQFF.

The genes are TRBV5-6 and TRBJ1-1, with unresolved D. The CDR3 is made up of 14 amino acids. Per germline, CDR1 SGHDT and CDR2 YYEEEE. Trimming cost V 0 bases and J 0 bases, with 6 bases left between them. The CDR3 DNA follows: TGTGCCAGCAGCTTGGACAGTTTGAACACTGAAGCTTTCTTT. This encodes CASSLDSLNTEAFF.

This sequence joins TRBV6-5 and TRBJ2-7, with 7 bases aligning to TRBD1. The V and J ends lost 6 bases and 3 bases, in that order; junction bases with no gene match: 5. Germline assignment: CDR1 MNHEY and CDR2 SVGAGI. This CDR3 contains 13 residues. The CDR3 reads CASRGQFLYEQYF. The CDR3 DNA follows: TGTGCCAGCAGGGGACAGTTTCTCTACGAGCAGTACTTC.

V and J are TRBV18 and TRBJ1-2; weak D call: TRBD1 (5 bases). In germline, CDR1 is KGHSH, CDR2 LQKENI. V was cut by 6 bases and J by 4 bases, with 12 bases left in between. The CDR3 is 13 residues long. The CDR3 DNA sequence: TGTGCCAGCTCCCCCGACAGCCTCTATGGCTACACCTTC. Translating gives CASSPDSLYGYTF.

V usage is TRBV6-5 and J usage is TRBJ1-2, with D perhaps TRBD1 (5 bases). The CDR3 spans 15 residues. V lost 2 bases, J lost 2 bases, and 12 bases lay in between. CDR1 MNHEY and CDR2 SVGAGI come from the germline V gene. CDR3 in amino acids: CASSYPQAGNYGYTF. In DNA, the CDR3 is TGTGCCAGCAGTTACCCACAGGCCGGGAACTATGGCTACACCTTC.

The rearrangement links TRBV5-6 to TRBJ1-4; no clear D. CDR3 length: 14 residues. CDR1 and CDR2 from the germline V gene are SGHDT and YYEEEE. Trimming shortened V by 4 bases and J by 11 bases, and 18 bases separated the two germline ends. The CDR3 loop reads CASSQGSGGRKLFF. The CDR3 DNA sequence: TGTGCCAGCAGCCAAGGGTCCGGAGGGCGGAAACTGTTTTTT.

The chain combines TRBV7-6 with TRBJ1-4, with no clear D. The length of the CDR3 is 14 residues. The V and J ends lost 5 bases and 8 bases respectively, with 15 bases between them. Germline values: CDR1 SGHVS, CDR2 FNYEAQ. CDR3 in amino acids: CASSRYRRSEKLFF. The CDR3 DNA reads TGTGCCAGCAGCCGGTATAGGAGGTCCGAAAAACTGTTTTTT.

The chain links TRBV9 to TRBJ1-1; D is perhaps TRBD1 (5 bases). The CDR3 is 14 amino acids. The V and J ends lost 6 bases and 1 base respectively, with 13 bases between them. Germline loops: CDR1 SGDLS, CDR2 YYNGEE. The CDR3 DNA follows: TGTGCCAGCAACCAAGCGGGGGGGAACACTGAAGCTTTCTTT. Translation gives CASNQAGGNTEAFF.

This sequence joins TRBV9 and TRBJ2-5, with 9 bases fitting TRBD2. This CDR3 has 15 amino acids. Germline V gene sequence: CDR1 SGDLS, CDR2 YYNGEE. The ends lost 0 bases at V and 2 bases at J; junction bases unmatched: 2. The CDR3: CASSVGLAEQETQYF. In nucleotides, the CDR3 is TGTGCCAGCAGCGTAGGACTAGCGGAACAAGAGACCCAGTACTTC.